These T cell receptor beta chains were read from a single sample in a study of OX40 agonist ivuxolimab in advanced cancers. The method was immunoSEQ multiplex PCR; TCRdb's version includes in-frame clones alone and lacks a portion of them. The repertoire holds 25,000 to 35,000 clones, with approximately 86% as singletons. The sequencing used CD4+ or CD8+ T cells sorted from blood, collected in a trial of the OX40 agonist ivuxolimab. The source of these receptors is an adult with an advanced solid tumor such as melanoma, head and neck, liver or kidney cancer. The CDR3 runs from the conserved cysteine through the conserved F or W. Each record gives: D gene, clone size, J gene, V gene, CDR3 protein, CDR3 DNA. The D gene is left open where the match is weak. Expanded clones get a size class; other rows say once, few or many, or leave the size out.

. | . | TRBJ2-5 | TRBV19 | CASSPPGRIQETQYF | TGTGCCAGTAGTCCCCCAGGCAGAATTCAAGAGACCCAGTACTTC
. | . | TRBJ2-3 | TRBV7-9 | CASSPPAAAGTDTQYF | TGTGCCAGCAGCCCACCGGCCGCAGCCGGCACAGATACGCAGTATTTT
TRBD1 | . | TRBJ2-7 | TRBV27 | CASSVQGANYEQYF | TGTGCCAGCAGTGTACAGGGGGCGAACTACGAGCAGTACTTC
TRBD2 | . | TRBJ2-6 | TRBV27 | CASSSQAGLISGANVLTF | TGTGCCAGCAGTTCTCAAGCGGGACTGATCTCTGGGGCCAACGTCCTGACTTTC
. | . | TRBJ1-1 | TRBV10-1 | CASSDGIDEAFF | TGCGCCAGCAGCGACGGGATAGATGAAGCTTTCTTT
. | . | TRBJ1-2 | TRBV28 | CASSLFKGGAGGYTF | TGTGCCAGCAGTTTATTTAAGGGAGGGGCGGGTGGCTACACCTTC
TRBD2 | once | TRBJ2-7 | TRBV5-1 | CASSLAPGLAGYEQYF | TGCGCCAGCAGCTTGGCCCCGGGACTAGCGGGATACGAGCAGTACTTC
. | . | TRBJ2-3 | TRBV7-8 | CASSFTDTQYF | TGTGCCAGCAGCTTCACAGATACGCAGTATTTT
. | . | TRBJ2-3 | TRBV9 | CASSVGGDFTDTQYF | TGTGCCAGCAGCGTAGGGGGGGACTTCACAGATACGCAGTATTTT
. | . | TRBJ1-1 | TRBV14 | CASSQEGTGTMNTEAFF | TGTGCCAGCAGCCAAGAGGGCACAGGGACCATGAACACTGAAGCTTTCTTT
TRBD1 | . | TRBJ1-6 | TRBV7-6 | CASSLILRDRGSNSPLHF | TGTGCCAGCAGCTTAATTTTGCGGGACAGGGGATCTAATTCACCCCTCCACTTT
. | . | TRBJ2-7 | TRBV11-2 | CASSLTGTRITYEQYF | TGTGCCAGCAGCTTAACCGGGACAAGAATTACCTACGAGCAGTACTTC
. | . | TRBJ2-5 | TRBV5-1 | CASSPGRSDQETQYF | TGCGCCAGCAGCCCCGGTAGGTCAGACCAAGAGACCCAGTACTTC
. | . | TRBJ2-1 | TRBV28 | CASRSHRISYNEQFF | TGTGCCAGCAGGTCGCACAGGATCTCCTACAATGAGCAGTTCTTC
TRBD2 | . | TRBJ2-1 | TRBV11-2 | CASSLEGLTINEQFF | TGTGCCAGCAGCTTAGAGGGACTAACCATCAATGAGCAGTTCTTC
. | . | TRBJ1-3 | TRBV27 | CASSLSRGLGNTIYF | TGTGCCAGCAGTTTATCCCGGGGGCTTGGAAACACCATATATTTT
. | . | TRBJ2-7 | TRBV4-1 | CASSQDPPSEQYF | TGCGCCAGCAGCCAAGATCCTCCGTCCGAGCAGTACTTC
TRBD1 | . | TRBJ1-2 | TRBV4-1 | CASSQEGGRGNGYTF | TGCGCCAGCAGCCAAGAAGGGGGCCGAGGGAATGGCTACACCTTC
. | . | TRBJ1-2 | TRBV4-1 | CASSHDSNYGYTF | TGCGCCAGCAGCCATGATTCTAACTATGGCTACACCTTC
. | once | TRBJ2-1 | TRBV11-2 | CASSLDPRPLNNNEQFF | TGTGCCAGCAGCTTAGATCCGCGGCCACTAAATAACAATGAGCAGTTCTTC
. | . | TRBJ2-2 | TRBV6-5 | CASSDRSGTGELFF | TGTGCCAGCAGCGACAGGTCGGGCACCGGGGAGCTGTTTTTT
. | . | TRBJ2-1 | TRBV15 | CATSHDSAREQFF | TGTGCCACCAGCCATGATTCTGCAAGGGAGCAGTTCTTC
. | . | TRBJ2-3 | TRBV21-1 | CASSKEVRTDTQYF | TGTGCCAGCAGCAAAGAGGTACGCACAGATACGCAGTATTTT
. | . | TRBJ2-7 | TRBV27 | CASSSDGFYEQYF | TGTGCCAGCAGTAGCGACGGCTTCTACGAGCAGTACTTC
. | once | TRBJ2-3 | TRBV10-1 | CASSETPDTQYF | TGCGCCAGCAGTGAGACCCCAGATACGCAGTATTTT
TRBD1 | once | TRBJ1-4 | TRBV28 | CASSFGDRLNEKLFF | TGTGCCAGCAGTTTCGGGGACAGGTTAAATGAAAAACTGTTTTTT
. | . | TRBJ2-2 | TRBV28 | CASTPRRVGVNTGELFF | TGTGCCAGCACCCCCCGTCGGGTCGGGGTGAACACCGGGGAGCTGTTTTTT
. | . | TRBJ2-7 | TRBV25-1 | CASSYRPPYEQYF | TGTGCCAGCAGTTACCGGCCACCCTACGAGCAGTACTTC
. | . | TRBJ1-2 | TRBV28 | CASSLGSVTNYGYTF | TGTGCCAGCAGTTTAGGGTCAGTTACTAACTATGGCTACACCTTC
TRBD1 | . | TRBJ2-7 | TRBV5-4 | CASSRGQGYEQYF | TGTGCCAGCAGTAGGGGACAGGGGTACGAGCAGTACTTC
TRBD1 | . | TRBJ1-2 | TRBV5-1 | CASSFTFGQGVVGYTF | TGCGCCAGCAGCTTTACCTTTGGACAGGGGGTGGTCGGCTACACCTTC
. | . | TRBJ2-2 | TRBV27 | CASSLSGMNTGELFF | TGTGCCAGCAGTTTATCAGGGATGAACACCGGGGAGCTGTTTTTT
TRBD2 | medium-sized | TRBJ2-1 | TRBV9 | CASSVGRLAGGKYEQFF | TGTGCCAGCAGCGTAGGACGACTAGCGGGAGGGAAGTATGAGCAGTTCTTC
. | . | TRBJ1-3 | TRBV10-3 | CAISESMGAGNTIYF | TGTGCCATCAGTGAGTCGATGGGGGCTGGAAACACCATATATTTT
. | few | TRBJ1-2 | TRBV30 | CAWSRDSSNYGYTF | TGTGCCTGGTCGCGGGACTCGTCCAACTATGGCTACACCTTC
TRBD1 | . | TRBJ1-2 | TRBV29-1 | CSVEDLFDRGSNYGYTF | TGCAGCGTTGAGGACTTATTTGACAGGGGTTCTAACTATGGCTACACCTTC
TRBD2 | . | TRBJ2-7 | TRBV7-9 | CASGGESSYEQYF | TGTGCCAGCGGGGGGGAGAGCTCCTACGAGCAGTACTTC
TRBD1 | . | TRBJ2-7 | TRBV4-1 | CASSQKAGGEQYF | TGCGCCAGCAGCCAAAAAGCAGGGGGCGAGCAGTACTTC
TRBD1 | . | TRBJ2-7 | TRBV2 | CASLSRDRGGEQYF | TGTGCCAGCTTGTCCCGGGACAGGGGTGGCGAGCAGTACTTC
. | . | TRBJ2-2 | TRBV28 | CASSSVRTETNTGELFF | TGTGCCAGCAGTTCGGTGAGGACGGAAACGAACACCGGGGAGCTGTTTTTT
. | . | TRBJ2-7 | TRBV5-1 | CASSLGGEQYF | TGCGCCAGCAGCCTGGGGGGCGAGCAGTACTTC
. | few | TRBJ1-2 | TRBV6-5 | CASSYSSVSNYGYTF | TGTGCCAGCAGTTACTCTTCAGTCTCTAACTATGGCTACACCTTC
. | . | TRBJ2-6 | TRBV6-6 | CASYSGANVLTF | TGTGCCAGCTACTCCGGGGCCAACGTCCTGACTTTC
. | . | TRBJ1-5 | TRBV28 | CASSLVGLGQPQHF | TGTGCCAGCAGTTTAGTAGGGTTGGGTCAGCCCCAGCATTTT
TRBD2 | . | TRBJ2-2 | TRBV29-1 | CSVEKDSGVGGELFF | TGCAGCGTTGAAAAGGATAGCGGGGTGGGCGGGGAGCTGTTTTTT
. | . | TRBJ1-5 | TRBV5-6 | CASSSSGTGNSNQPQHF | TGTGCCAGCAGTTCCTCCGGGACGGGAAACAGCAATCAGCCCCAGCATTTT
. | . | TRBJ2-7 | TRBV5-6 | CASKPTGGRNEQYF | TGTGCCAGCAAACCCACAGGTGGGAGAAACGAGCAGTACTTC
. | . | TRBJ2-4 | TRBV7-9 | CASSSQEKGNIQYF | TGTGCCAGCAGCTCCCAGGAAAAGGGAAACATTCAGTACTTC
TRBD1 | . | TRBJ2-4 | TRBV13 | CASSANDDRGPDIQYF | TGTGCCAGCAGCGCAAATGATGACAGGGGGCCAGACATTCAGTACTTC
. | . | TRBJ2-1 | TRBV4-3 | CASSQRSEGLRNEQFF | TGCGCCAGCAGCCAACGGTCGGAGGGCCTTCGCAATGAGCAGTTCTTC
TRBD2 | . | TRBJ2-1 | TRBV28 | CASSSLRLAGPRGEQFF | TGTGCCAGCAGTTCCCTTCGACTAGCGGGGCCCCGGGGGGAGCAGTTCTTC
. | . | TRBJ2-7 | TRBV19 | CASSPSGASYEQYF | TGTGCCAGTAGTCCATCCGGGGCGTCCTACGAGCAGTACTTC
. | . | TRBJ2-4 | TRBV27 | CASSLGRENIQYF | TGTGCCAGCAGTTTAGGCAGGGAAAACATTCAGTACTTC
. | once | TRBJ1-1 | TRBV11-3 | CASSRGGTEAFF | TGTGCCAGCAGCAGGGGAGGCACTGAAGCTTTCTTT
. | . | TRBJ2-7 | TRBV7-3 | CASSLSSGVTYEQYF | TGTGCCAGCAGCTTATCCTCCGGTGTTACCTACGAGCAGTACTTC
TRBD2 | . | TRBJ2-5 | TRBV5-5 | CASSRLLAGGNQETQYF | TGTGCCAGCAGTCGGCTGCTAGCGGGAGGGAACCAAGAGACCCAGTACTTC
TRBD2 | . | TRBJ2-7 | TRBV4-1 | CASSQVLAGDYEQYF | TGCGCCAGCAGCCAAGTACTAGCGGGAGACTACGAGCAGTACTTC
TRBD1 | . | TRBJ2-7 | TRBV25-1 | CASRRRDRSYEQYF | TGTGCCAGCAGAAGACGGGACAGGAGCTACGAGCAGTACTTC
. | . | TRBJ1-1 | TRBV7-3 | CASSLTHRMNTEAFF | TGTGCCAGCAGCTTAACGCACAGGATGAACACTGAAGCTTTCTTT